The sequence of this T cell receptor beta chain was determined in a study of T-cell memory formation after mild COVID-19. Turning to the study itself: Largely donor-specific sequence clusters came from a couple of donors.

This CDR3 contains 14 residues. The V end was cut by 5 bases, the J end by 7 bases, with 18 bases between. From germline, CDR1 is DFQATT and CDR2 SNEGSKA (reference sequence). Study-wide results and limits: Clones that contracted clustered mainly in CM and EM if CD4+ and in EMRA if CD8+. Whether second-wave clones peaking at day 37 were SARS-CoV-2 specific went unconfirmed. The study detected some responding clones in pre-infection memory, suggesting cross-reactive memory joined.

TCRdb re-called the 5' RACE reads with MiXCR, one entry per CDR3 protein. The sample records about 350,000 distinct CDR3 sequences, roughly 15% being singletons. On this clonotype: Its antigen remains unknown.

The sequenced sample was PBMCs or a T cell subset sorted from them (not recorded which). The chain carries TRBV20-1 and TRBJ1-5, with TRBD1 as a possible D gene (6 bases). The TCR sequence derives from a man aged 18 to 30 who had mild COVID-19 (a few samples of this study predate the infection). Cell type and time point are not known. The chain's CDR3 is CSASPGGAGQPQHF. CDR3 coding DNA: TGCAGTGCTTCACCGGGGGGCGCAGGCCAGCCCCAGCATTTT.